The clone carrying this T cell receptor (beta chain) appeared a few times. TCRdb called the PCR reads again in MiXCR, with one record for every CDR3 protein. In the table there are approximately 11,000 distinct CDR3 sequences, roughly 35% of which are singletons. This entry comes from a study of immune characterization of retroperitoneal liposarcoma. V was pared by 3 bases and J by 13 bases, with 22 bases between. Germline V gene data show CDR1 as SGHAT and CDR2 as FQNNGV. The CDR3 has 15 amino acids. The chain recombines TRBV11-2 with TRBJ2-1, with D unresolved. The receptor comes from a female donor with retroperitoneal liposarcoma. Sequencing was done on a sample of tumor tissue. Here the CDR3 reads CASSFASQSQETQFF. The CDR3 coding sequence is TGTGCCAGCAGCTTTGCGTCACAGAGTCAAGAGACCCAGTTCTTC.